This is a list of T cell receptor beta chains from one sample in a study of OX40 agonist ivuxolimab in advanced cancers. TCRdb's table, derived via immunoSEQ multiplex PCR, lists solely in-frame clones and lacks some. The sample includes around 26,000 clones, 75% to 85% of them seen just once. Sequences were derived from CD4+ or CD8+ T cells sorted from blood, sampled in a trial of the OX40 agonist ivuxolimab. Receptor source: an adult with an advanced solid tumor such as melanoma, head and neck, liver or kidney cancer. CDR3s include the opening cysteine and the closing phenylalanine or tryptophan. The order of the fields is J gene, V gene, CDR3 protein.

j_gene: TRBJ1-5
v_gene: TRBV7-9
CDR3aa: CASSLAGNQDQPQHF

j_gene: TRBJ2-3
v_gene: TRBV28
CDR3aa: CASSPRAGGDLDTQYF

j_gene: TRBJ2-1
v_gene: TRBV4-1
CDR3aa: CASSQVLAGVGNEQFF

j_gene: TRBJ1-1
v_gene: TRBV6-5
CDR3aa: CASSYGGSTEAFF

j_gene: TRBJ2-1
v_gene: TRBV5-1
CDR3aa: CASSLAEWDEQFF

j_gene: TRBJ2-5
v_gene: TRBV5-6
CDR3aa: CASSSGRQETQYF

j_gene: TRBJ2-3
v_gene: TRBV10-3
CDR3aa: CAIGRLATDTQYF

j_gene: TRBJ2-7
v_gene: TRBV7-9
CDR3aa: CASSPQGQVSYEQYF

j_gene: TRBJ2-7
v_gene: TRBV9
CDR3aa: CASSVDGGSYEQYF

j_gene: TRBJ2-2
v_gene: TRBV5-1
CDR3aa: CASTDTGELFF

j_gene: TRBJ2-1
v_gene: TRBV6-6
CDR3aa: CASSYSGEQFF

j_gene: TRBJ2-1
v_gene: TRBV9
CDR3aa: CASSLAGTAGYEQFF

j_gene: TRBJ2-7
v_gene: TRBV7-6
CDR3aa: CASSGFVEGTSGRRSYEQYF

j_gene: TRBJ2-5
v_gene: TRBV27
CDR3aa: CASSLLGTDGETQYF

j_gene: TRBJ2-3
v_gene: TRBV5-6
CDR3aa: CASSFPGDTQYF

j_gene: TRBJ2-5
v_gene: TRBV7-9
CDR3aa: CASSLAVGEDRQYQETQYF

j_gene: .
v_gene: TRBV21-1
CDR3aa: CASSRPGRGTYEQYF

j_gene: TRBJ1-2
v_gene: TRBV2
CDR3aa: CASSGISDYGYTF

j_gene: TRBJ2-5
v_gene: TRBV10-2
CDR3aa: CASSRGEGLETQYF

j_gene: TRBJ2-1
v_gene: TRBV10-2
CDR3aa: CASSLYNEQFF

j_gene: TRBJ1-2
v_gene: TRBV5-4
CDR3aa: CASDTRFYGYTF

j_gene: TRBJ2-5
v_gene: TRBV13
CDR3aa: CASSFGRLETWETQYF

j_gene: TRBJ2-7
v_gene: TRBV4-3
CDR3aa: CASSQERTGLYEQYF

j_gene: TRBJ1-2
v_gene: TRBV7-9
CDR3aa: CASSYLGTNYGYTF

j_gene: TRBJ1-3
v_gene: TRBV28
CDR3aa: CASSYVDRAGNTIYF

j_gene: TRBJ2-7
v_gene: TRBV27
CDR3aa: CASSRGGPFLEQYF

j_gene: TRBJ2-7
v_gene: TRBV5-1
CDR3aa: CASSWTGTYEQYF

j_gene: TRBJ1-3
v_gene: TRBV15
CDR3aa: CATSRLGGNTIYF

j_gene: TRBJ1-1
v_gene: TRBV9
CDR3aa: CASSVVDRNTEAFF

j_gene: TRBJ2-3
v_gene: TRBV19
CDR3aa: CASSPGTGDFGTQYF

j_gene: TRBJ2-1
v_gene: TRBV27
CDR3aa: CASSLSTYNEQFF

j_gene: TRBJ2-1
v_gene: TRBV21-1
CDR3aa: CASPLGGEQFF

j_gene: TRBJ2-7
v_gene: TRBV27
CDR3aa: CASSLGQGAVEQYF

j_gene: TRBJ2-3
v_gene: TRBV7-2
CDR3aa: CASSLTPDRGTQYF

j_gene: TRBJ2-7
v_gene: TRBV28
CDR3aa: CATQRGGEQYF

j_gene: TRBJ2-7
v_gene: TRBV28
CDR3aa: CASSTSGRDYEQYF

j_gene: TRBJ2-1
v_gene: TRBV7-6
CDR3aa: CASSFGPSYNEQFF

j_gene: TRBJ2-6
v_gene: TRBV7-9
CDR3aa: CASPLRGAGANVLTF

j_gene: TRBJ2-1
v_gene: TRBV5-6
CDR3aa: CASSFGTGANEQFF

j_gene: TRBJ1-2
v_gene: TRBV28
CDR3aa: CASSLSTGVYGYTF

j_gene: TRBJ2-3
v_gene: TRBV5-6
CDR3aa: CASSLGLAGGSSTDTQYF

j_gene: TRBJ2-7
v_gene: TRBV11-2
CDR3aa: CASSRAGTVSYEQYF

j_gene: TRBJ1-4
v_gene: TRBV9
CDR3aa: CASSVGGATNEKLFF

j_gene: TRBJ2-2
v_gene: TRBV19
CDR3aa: CASSIGTGELFF

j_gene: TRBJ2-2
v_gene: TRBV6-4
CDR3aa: CASSQGTSETGELFF